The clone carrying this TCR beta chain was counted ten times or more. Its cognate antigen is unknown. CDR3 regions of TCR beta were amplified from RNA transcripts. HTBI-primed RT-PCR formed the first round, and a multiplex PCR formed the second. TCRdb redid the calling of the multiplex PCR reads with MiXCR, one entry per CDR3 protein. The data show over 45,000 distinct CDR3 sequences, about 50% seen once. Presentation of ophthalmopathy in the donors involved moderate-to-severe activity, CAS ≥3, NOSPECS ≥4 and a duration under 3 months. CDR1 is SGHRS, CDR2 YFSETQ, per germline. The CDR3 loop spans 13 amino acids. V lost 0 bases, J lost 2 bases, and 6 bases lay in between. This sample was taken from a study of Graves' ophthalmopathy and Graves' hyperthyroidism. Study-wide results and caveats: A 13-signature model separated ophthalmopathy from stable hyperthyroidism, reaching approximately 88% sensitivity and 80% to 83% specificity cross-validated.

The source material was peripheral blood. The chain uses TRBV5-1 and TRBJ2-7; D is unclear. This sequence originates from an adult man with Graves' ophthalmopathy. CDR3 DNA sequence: TGCGCCAGCAGCTTGGCACAGCCCTACGAGCAGTACTTC. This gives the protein CASSLAQPYEQYF.